The entry below describes one TCR beta chain. This clone was seen only a few times. What antigen it recognizes has not been identified. Base qualities were left out, and no much larger clone turns up one base away. V and J lose 4 bases and 4 bases, and a span of 13 bases separates them. The CDR3 contains 13 residues, cysteine and phenylalanine counted. Only the CDR3 part of the read is kept: 39 bases, read in frame from the first base. CDR1 GTSNPN and CDR2 SVGIG were looked up in the germline V gene (reference sequence). TCRbeta CDR3 regions were amplified from genomic DNA by means of the immunoSEQ Assay, a bias-controlled multiplex PCR. In the paper's pipeline: Within the assay, amplification of reference gene primers was used to estimate how many nucleated cells each sample contained. To quantify the absolute abundance of each unique TCRbeta CDR3 rearrangement, sequence reads were collapsed and filtered. For each sample, productive Simpson clonality was calculated as the square root of Simpson's diversity index over productive rearrangements. In TCRdb, the immuneACCESS table is reduced to in-frame sequences with V and J assigned. These tables do not hold every clone; where another copy was compared, an unresolved V gene accounts for under half, and the others remain unexplained. Clone size and V and J calls were adopted from that table, with D and trimming inferred from the DNA. The sample profile shows just over 250,000 clones; under 90% of them were found once. The ten largest clones add up to under 5% of the sample.

This sample was included in a study of blood T cell repertoires in COVID-19 (dated by TCRdb to 2020 to 2022). With respect to the entire study: Samples from collaborators originated in the United States, Italy and Spain and spanned both the acute and convalescent phases of COVID-19. Deeply sampled blood TCRbeta repertoires from subjects exposed to, actively infected with, or recovered from COVID-19 were included in the dataset. Nearly every sample came with metadata listing a de-identified subject ID, COVID-19 status, age in years and sex. Where available, HLA class I and class II types were obtained from metadata supplied by the sample provider rather than from assay-based typing. The repertoires were released in a freely available public database intended as a resource for research on the immune response to SARS-CoV-2. Samples were obtained from the ongoing ImmuneRACE study (first 160 participants) and from over a thousand subjects provided by 6 global collaborators. The material from the prospective study consisted of cDNA or gDNA derived from T cells, B-cell-depleted T cells, or PBMCs. The paper's findings and limits, for the study overall: The quantity of clinical and demographic metadata differed by source and by participant and was supplied without curation.

Enrolling through a virtual design, the prospective study's participants ranged in age from roughly 18 to 100 years and lived across more than 20 United States geographic areas. To assign participants to cohorts, the prospective study relied on clinical history that participants themselves reported in a screening survey and a study questionnaire. In the prospective study, mobile phlebotomists collected whole blood, serum and a nasopharyngeal or oropharyngeal swab from each participant. Additional blood draws and questionnaires over an approximately two-month period could optionally be provided by prospective study participants. Blood samples from the prospective study were shipped frozen or at room temperature prior to DNA extraction.

The sequence was obtained from a man aged 25-45 years with acute COVID-19. Here the chain combines TRBV30 and TRBJ1-2, with a weak D call of TRBD1 (6 bases match). Sequenced sample: PBMCs or T cells enriched from blood (not recorded which). The CDR3 reads as follows: CAWTGALGYGYTF. The DNA sequence follows: TGTGCCTGGACAGGGGCTCTCGGCTATGGCTACACCTTC.